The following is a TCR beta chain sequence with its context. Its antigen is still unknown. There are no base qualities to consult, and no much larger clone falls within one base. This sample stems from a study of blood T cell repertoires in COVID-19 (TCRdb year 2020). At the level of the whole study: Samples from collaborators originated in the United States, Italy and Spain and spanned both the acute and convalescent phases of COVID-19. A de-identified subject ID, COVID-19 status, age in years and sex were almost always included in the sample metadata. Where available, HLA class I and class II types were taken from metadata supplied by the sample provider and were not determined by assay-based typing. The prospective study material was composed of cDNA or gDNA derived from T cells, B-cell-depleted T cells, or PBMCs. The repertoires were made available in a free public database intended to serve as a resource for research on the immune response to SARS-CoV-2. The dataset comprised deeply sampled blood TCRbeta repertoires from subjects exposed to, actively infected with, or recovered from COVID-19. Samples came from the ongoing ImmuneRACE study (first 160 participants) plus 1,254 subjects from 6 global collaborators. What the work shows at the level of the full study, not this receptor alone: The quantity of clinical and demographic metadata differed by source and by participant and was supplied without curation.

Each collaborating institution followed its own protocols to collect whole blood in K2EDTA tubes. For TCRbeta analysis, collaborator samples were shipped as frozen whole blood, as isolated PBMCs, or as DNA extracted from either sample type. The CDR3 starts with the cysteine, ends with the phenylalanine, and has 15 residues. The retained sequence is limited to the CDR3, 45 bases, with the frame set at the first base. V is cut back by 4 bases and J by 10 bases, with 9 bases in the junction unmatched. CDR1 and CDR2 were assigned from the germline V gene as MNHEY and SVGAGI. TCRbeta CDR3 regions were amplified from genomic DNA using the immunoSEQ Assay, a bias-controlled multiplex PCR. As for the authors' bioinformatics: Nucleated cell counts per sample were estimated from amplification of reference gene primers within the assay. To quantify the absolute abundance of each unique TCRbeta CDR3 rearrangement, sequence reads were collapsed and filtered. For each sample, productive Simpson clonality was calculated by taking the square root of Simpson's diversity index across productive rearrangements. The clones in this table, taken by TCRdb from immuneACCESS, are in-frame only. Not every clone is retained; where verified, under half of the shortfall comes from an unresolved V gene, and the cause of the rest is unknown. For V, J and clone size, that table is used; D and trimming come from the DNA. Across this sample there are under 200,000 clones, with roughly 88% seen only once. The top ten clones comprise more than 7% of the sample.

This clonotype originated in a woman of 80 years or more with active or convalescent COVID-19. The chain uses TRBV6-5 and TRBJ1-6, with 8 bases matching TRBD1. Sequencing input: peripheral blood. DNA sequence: TGTGCCAGCAGTTCCCCCCGGACAGGGAAATCACCCCTCCACTTT. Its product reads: CASSSPRTGKSPLHF.